The source of this T cell receptor (beta chain) is a study of OX40 agonist ivuxolimab in advanced cancers. Across the whole study: Having had anti-PD-1, anti-PD-L1 or anti-CTLA-4 therapy before was allowed, and about 42% had some.

Repertoires were generated with immunoSEQ multiplex PCR, while TCRdb's copy carries only in-frame clones and drops some. The sample records 10,000 to 15,000 clones, roughly three quarters being singletons. Cycle 7 day 1, cycle 4 day 1, and baseline were the timepoints at which blood was sampled. On this clone: What it binds is not known.

Study observations and caveats: Certain nonresponders additionally had low normalized T-cell clonal expansion.

This material consisted of CD4+ or CD8+ T cells sorted from blood, taken in a trial of the OX40 agonist ivuxolimab. The sequence came from an adult with an advanced solid tumor such as melanoma, head and neck, liver or kidney cancer.

CDR3 amino acids: CASSYSQGYEQYF. CDR3 nucleotide sequence: TGTGCCAGCAGTTACTCCCAGGGCTACGAGCAGTACTTC. The V gene is TRBV6-6, the J gene TRBJ2-7; TRBD1 is a possible D gene (5 bases). CDR1 is MNHNY and CDR2 is SVGAGI in the germline V gene (reference sequence). The germline V and J ends were trimmed by 0 bases and 3 bases, with 6 bases remaining between them. The CDR3 has 13 amino acids.